This entry describes one TCR beta chain. This record belongs to a study of CD8+ T cells in alopecia areata. Study information: Oral tofacitinib, 5 to 10 mg twice daily, was given in an open-label trial.

The CDR3 length is 16 residues. The trim removed 5 bases at V and 2 bases at J, leaving 12 bases unmatched. Germline V gene sequence: CDR1 SGHTA, CDR2 FQGNSA. Following extraction, RNA underwent reverse transcription to cDNA, which served as the sequencing template. TCRdb's copy holds only in-frame clones and misses some; the assay was immunoSEQ multiplex PCR. Of 200,000 to 250,000 clones in the sample, about three fifths were seen once. Specified treatment: oral pan-JAK inhibitor, 5-10 mg twice daily. This TCR was recovered from a human donor with alopecia areata. Material: CD4+ T cells sorted from blood, obtained at week 4, from a patient treated with tofacitinib. This chain joins TRBV7-2 and TRBJ2-7; 7 bases match TRBD1. The CDR3 region is CASSQLSADRAYEQYF. CDR3 coding DNA: TGTGCCAGCAGCCAGCTATCAGCTGACAGGGCCTACGAGCAGTACTTC.